The T cell receptor (beta chain) described here comes from a study of blood T cell repertoires in COVID-19. Looking at the study overall: The samples span acute and convalescent COVID-19 from the United States, Italy and Spain. T cells, B-cell-depleted T cells, or PBMCs supplied cDNA or gDNA.

The CDR3 has 16 amino acids. The V and J ends lost 0 bases and 8 bases respectively, with 16 bases between them. Per the germline V gene, CDR1 is MGHRA and CDR2 is YSYEKL. Original data processing: Counts of nucleated cells, estimated from reference gene primer amplification, were obtained. Libraries were prepared by immunoSEQ multiplex PCR; TCRdb keeps only in-frame clonotypes and omits some of them. V and J calls and clone size are as listed in that table; D and trimming were resolved from the DNA. The table records tens of thousands of clones, 86% of them present only once. The receptor's source is a man in his 70s with active COVID-19. The chain couples TRBV4-1 to TRBJ2-2, with a weak D call TRBD2 (6 bases). Sequenced material: peripheral blood. The CDR3 DNA sequence: TGCGCCAGCAGCCAAGAAGGGTCGGGGGTAAGGGGGGAGCTGTTTTTT. Translated, it gives CASSQEGSGVRGELFF.